One T cell receptor (beta chain) is described in this entry. This sample was taken from a study of T cell changes during pregnancy in multiple sclerosis. The CDR3 is 13 amino acids. Trimming took 0 bases from V and 8 from J, leaving 7 bases between them. Germline V lookup: CDR1 LNHDA, CDR2 SQIVND (reference sequence). The protocol was immunoSEQ multiplex PCR, while the TCRdb copy is restricted to in-frame clones and leaves out a portion. The repertoire holds roughly 38,000 clones, with 85% to 95% as singletons. The clonotype was recovered from a female donor with multiple sclerosis, enrolled in a pregnancy study. V and J are TRBV19 and TRBJ1-4; unclear D gene. The material sequenced was CD4+ T cells from peripheral blood mononuclear cells, taken in the third trimester of pregnancy. The CDR3 bases are TGTGCCAGTAGTATAGATGGAGCCGAAAAACTGTTTTTT. Protein sequence: CASSIDGAEKLFF.